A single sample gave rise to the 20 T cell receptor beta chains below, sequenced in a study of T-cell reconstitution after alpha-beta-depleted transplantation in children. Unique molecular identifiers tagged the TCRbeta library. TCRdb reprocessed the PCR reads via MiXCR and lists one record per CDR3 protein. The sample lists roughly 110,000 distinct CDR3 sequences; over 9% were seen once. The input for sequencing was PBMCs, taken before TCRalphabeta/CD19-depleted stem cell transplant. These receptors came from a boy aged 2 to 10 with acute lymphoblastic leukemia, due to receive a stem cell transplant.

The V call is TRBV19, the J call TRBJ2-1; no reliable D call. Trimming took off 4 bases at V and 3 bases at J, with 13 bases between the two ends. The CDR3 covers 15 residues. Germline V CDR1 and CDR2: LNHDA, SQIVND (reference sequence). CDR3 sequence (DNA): TGTGCCAGTAGTAGAGGTGGTTTTTTCTACAATGAGCAGTTCTTC. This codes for CASSRGGFFYNEQFF.

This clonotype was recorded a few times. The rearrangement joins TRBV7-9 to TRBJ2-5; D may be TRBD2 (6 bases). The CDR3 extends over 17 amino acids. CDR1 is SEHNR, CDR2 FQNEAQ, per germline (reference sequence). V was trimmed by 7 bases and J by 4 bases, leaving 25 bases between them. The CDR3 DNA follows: TGTGCCAGCACCGCAGTCCAAGCTCTAGCGTACGGAGAGACCCAGTACTTC. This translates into CASTAVQALAYGETQYF.

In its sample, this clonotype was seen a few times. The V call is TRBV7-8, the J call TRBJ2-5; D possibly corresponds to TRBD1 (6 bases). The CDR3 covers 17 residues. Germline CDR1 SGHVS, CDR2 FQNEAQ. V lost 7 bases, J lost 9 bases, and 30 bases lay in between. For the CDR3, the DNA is TGTGCCAGCACCGGGTCCGAGGGCAGGGGCCTCAAAGGACCCCAGTACTTC. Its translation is CASTGSEGRGLKGPQYF.

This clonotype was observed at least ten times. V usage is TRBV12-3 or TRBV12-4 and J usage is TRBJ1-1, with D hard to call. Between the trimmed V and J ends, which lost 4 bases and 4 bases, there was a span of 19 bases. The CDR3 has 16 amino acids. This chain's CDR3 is CASSSPRVQVLTEAFF. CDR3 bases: TGTGCCAGCAGTTCCCCTAGGGTGCAGGTTCTCACTGAAGCTTTCTTT.

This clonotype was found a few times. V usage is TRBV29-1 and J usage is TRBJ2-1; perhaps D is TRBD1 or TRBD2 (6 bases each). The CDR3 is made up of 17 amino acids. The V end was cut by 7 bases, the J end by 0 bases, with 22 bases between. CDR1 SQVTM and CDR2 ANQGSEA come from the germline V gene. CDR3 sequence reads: CSATPPRQDYSYNEQFF. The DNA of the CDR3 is TGCAGCGCCACTCCCCCCCGACAGGACTACTCCTACAATGAGCAGTTCTTC.

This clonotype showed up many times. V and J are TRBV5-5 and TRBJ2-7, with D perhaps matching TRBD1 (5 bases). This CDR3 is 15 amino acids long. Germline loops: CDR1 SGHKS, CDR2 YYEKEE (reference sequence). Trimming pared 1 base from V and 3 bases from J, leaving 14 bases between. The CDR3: CASSLSPVGDYEQYF. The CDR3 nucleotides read TGTGCCAGCAGCTTGTCACCGGTAGGGGACTACGAGCAGTACTTC.

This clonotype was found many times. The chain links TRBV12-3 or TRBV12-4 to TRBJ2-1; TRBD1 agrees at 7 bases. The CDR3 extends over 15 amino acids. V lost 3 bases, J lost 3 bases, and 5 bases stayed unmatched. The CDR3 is CASSFPQGNYNEQFF. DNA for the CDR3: TGTGCCAGCAGTTTCCCACAGGGGAACTACAATGAGCAGTTCTTC.

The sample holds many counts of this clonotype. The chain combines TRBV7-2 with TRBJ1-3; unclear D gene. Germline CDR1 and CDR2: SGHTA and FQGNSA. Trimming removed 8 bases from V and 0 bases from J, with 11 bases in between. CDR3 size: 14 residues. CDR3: CASSKANSGNTIYF. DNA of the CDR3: TGTGCCAGCTCTAAGGCGAACTCTGGAAACACCATATATTTT.

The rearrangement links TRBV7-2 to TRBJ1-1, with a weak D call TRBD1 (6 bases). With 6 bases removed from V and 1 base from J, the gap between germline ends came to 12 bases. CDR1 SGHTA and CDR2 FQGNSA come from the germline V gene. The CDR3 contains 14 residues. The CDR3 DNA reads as TGTGCCAGCAGGTTTGGGGGGGCGAACACTGAAGCTTTCTTT. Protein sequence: CASRFGGANTEAFF. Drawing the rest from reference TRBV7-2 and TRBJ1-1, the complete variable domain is GAGVSQSPSNKVTEKGKDVELRCDPISGHTALYWYRQSLGQGLEFLIYFQGNSAPDKSGLPSDRFSAERTGGSVSTLTIQRTQQEDSAVYLCASRFGGANTEAFFGQGTRLTVV.

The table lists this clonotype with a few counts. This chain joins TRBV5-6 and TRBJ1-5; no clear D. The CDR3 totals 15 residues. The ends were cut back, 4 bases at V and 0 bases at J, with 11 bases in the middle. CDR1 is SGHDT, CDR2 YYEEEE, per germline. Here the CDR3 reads CASSTGSYSNQPQHF. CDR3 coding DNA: TGTGCCAGCAGCACGGGGTCCTATAGCAATCAGCCCCAGCATTTT.

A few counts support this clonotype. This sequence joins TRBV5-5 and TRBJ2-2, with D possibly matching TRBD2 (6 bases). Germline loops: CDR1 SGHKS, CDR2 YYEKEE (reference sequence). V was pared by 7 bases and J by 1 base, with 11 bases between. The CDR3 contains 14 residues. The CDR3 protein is CASRQAGNTGELFF. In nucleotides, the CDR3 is TGTGCCAGCCGGCAAGCGGGGAACACCGGGGAGCTGTTTTTT.

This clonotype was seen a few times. The CDR3 sequence is CASSFPGGGEKLFF. The CDR3 nucleotides read TGTGCCAGCAGCTTCCCGGGGGGCGGAGAAAAACTGTTTTTT. This sequence joins TRBV7-9 and TRBJ1-4, with a weak D call TRBD1 (6 bases). From germline, CDR1 is SEHNR and CDR2 FQNEAQ (reference sequence). The V and J ends lost 3 bases and 8 bases respectively, with 13 bases between them. CDR3 length equals 14 residues.

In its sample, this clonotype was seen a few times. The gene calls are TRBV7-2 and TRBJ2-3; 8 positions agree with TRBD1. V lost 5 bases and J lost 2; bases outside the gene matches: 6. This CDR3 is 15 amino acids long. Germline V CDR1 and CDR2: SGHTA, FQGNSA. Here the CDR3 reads CASSTRTGITDTQYF. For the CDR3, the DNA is TGTGCCAGCAGCACCCGGACAGGGATCACAGATACGCAGTATTTT.

This CDR3 reads CASSSPSDRNNEQFF. The CDR3 DNA reads TGTGCCAGCAGTTCCCCCTCGGACAGAAACAATGAGCAGTTCTTC. This rearrangement joins TRBV28 to TRBJ2-1; possibly TRBD1 for D (6 bases). The CDR3 contains 15 residues. In germline, CDR1 is MDHEN, CDR2 SYDVKM. Between the trimmed V and J ends, which lost 4 bases and 5 bases, there was a span of 15 bases.

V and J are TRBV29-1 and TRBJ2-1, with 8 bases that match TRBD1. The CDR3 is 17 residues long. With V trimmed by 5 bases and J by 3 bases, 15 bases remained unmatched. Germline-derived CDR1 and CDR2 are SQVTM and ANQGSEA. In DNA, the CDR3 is TGCAGCGTTCTCGGGGTGGGGCAGGGGGCGATCTACAATGAGCAGTTCTTC. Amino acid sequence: CSVLGVGQGAIYNEQFF.

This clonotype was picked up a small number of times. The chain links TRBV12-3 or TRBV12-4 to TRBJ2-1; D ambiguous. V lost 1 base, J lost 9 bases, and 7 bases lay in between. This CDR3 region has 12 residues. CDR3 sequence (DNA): TGTGCCAGCAGTTTAGGCGGCCCTGAGCAGTTCTTC. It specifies CASSLGGPEQFF.

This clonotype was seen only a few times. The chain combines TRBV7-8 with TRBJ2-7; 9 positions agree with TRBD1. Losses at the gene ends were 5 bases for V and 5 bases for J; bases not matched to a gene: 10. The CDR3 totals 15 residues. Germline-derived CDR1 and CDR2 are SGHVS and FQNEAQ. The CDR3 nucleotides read TGTGCCAGCAGCCTTCGGGGGACAGGGATCGACGAGCAGTACTTC. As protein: CASSLRGTGIDEQYF.

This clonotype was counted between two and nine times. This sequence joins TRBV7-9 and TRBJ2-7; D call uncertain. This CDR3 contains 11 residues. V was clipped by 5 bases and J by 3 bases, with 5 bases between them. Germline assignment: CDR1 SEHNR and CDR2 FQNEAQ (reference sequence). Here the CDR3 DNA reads TGTGCCAGCAGCGGAGACTACGAGCAGTACTTC. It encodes CASSGDYEQYF.

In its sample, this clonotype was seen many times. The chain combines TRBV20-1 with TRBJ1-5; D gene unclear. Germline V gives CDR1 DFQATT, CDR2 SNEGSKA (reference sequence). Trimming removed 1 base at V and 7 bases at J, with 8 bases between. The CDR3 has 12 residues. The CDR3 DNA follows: TGCAGTGCTAGAGGGCCCGGCCAGCCCCAGCATTTT. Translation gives CSARGPGQPQHF.

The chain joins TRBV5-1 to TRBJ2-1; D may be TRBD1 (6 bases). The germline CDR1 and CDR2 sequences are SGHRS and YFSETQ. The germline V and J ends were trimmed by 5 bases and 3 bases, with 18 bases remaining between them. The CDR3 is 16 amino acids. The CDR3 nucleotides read TGCGCCAGCAGACACGAGACAGGTAAAATCTACAATGAGCAGTTCTTC. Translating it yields CASRHETGKIYNEQFF.